A single TCR beta chain is shown here with its context. What it binds is not known. This sample was taken from a study of T cell responses to AZD1222 COVID-19 vaccine. Study-wide results and caveats: The span of vaccine-associated CD4 TCRs extended across spike, with dominance at 160-218 and 743-854. Repertoires were obtained solely post-peak T cell response. Just five or six AZD1222 recipients tested seropositive at baseline.

Germline-derived CDR1 and CDR2 are SGDLS and YYNGEE. This CDR3 contains 11 residues. V lost 5 bases and J lost 6, with 7 bases in between. Method: immunoSEQ multiplex PCR; TCRdb's copy keeps in-frame clones and lacks some. The repertoire holds some 120,000 clones, with around nine tenths as singletons. This receptor was obtained from an adult in good health. This chain links TRBV9 with TRBJ2-3; D is unclear. The specimen comprised peripheral blood, sampled on day 0 of AZD1222 vaccination. Written as DNA, the CDR3 is TGTGCCAGCAGTTCTTGGGATACGCAGTATTTT. Translating gives CASSSWDTQYF.